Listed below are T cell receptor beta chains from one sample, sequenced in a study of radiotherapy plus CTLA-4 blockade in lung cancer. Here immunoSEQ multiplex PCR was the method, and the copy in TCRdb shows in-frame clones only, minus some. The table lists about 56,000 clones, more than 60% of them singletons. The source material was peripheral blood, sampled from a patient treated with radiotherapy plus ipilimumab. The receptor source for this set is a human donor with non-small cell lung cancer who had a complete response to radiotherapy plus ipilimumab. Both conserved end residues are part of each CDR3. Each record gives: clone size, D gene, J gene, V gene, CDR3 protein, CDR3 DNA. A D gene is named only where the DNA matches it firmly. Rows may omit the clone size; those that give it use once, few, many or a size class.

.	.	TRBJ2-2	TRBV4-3	CASSQEYRLNTGELFF	TGCGCCAGCAGCCAAGAATACAGATTGAACACCGGGGAGCTGTTTTTT
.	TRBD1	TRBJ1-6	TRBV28	CASSKGALNSPLHF	TGTGCCAGCAGTAAGGGGGCGTTGAATTCACCCCTCCACTTT
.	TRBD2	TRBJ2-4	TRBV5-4	CASSTVGLARAKNIQYF	TGTGCCAGCAGCACGGTAGGACTAGCTCGGGCCAAAAACATTCAGTACTTC
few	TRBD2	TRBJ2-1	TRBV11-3	CASSLAGGPFNEQFF	TGTGCCAGCAGCCTAGCGGGAGGGCCGTTCAATGAGCAGTTCTTC
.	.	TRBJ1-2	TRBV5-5	CASSSQGPANYGYTF	TGTGCCAGCAGCTCACAGGGACCCGCTAACTATGGCTACACCTTC
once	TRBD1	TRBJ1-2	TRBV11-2	CASSFRYAGGQTNYGYTF	TGTGCCAGCAGCTTTAGATACGCCGGGGGACAGACTAACTATGGCTACACCTTC
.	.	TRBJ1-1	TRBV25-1	CASSDLTQGNTEAFF	TGTGCCAGCAGTGACCTAACACAGGGGAACACTGAAGCTTTCTTT
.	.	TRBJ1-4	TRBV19	CASSTLLTTNEKLFF	TGTGCCAGTAGTACCTTACTAACAACTAATGAAAAACTGTTTTTT
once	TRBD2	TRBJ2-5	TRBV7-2	CASSPGREGETQYF	TGTGCCAGCAGCCCCGGTCGGGAGGGGGAGACCCAGTACTTC
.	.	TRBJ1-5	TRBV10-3	CAISGGGDQPQHF	TGTGCCATCAGTGGAGGGGGGGATCAGCCCCAGCATTTT
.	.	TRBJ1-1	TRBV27	CASSPGGVTEAFF	TGTGCCAGCAGTCCGGGGGGGGTGACTGAAGCTTTCTTT
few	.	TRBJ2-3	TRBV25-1	CASSEIQGLTDTQYF	TGTGCCAGCAGTGAAATACAGGGTCTCACAGATACGCAGTATTTT
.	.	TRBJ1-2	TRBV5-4	CASSLGGGPFYGYTF	TGTGCCAGCAGCTTGGGGGGGGGCCCCTTCTATGGCTACACCTTC
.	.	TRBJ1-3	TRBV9	CASSVEARGSGNTIYF	TGTGCCAGCAGCGTAGAGGCCAGGGGATCTGGAAACACCATATATTTT
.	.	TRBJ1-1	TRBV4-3	CASSQGGGGRGEAFF	TGCGCCAGCAGCCAAGGGGGCGGGGGGCGTGGTGAAGCTTTCTTT
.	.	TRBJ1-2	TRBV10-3	CAIRYDGRNYGYTF	TGTGCCATCAGATACGACGGGAGAAACTATGGCTACACCTTC
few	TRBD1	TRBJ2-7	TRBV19	CASSPPGTVSYEQYF	TGTGCCAGTAGTCCCCCGGGGACAGTTTCCTACGAGCAGTACTTC
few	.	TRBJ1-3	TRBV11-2	CASSLGTGLSGNTIYF	TGTGCCAGCAGCCTAGGTACAGGGCTATCTGGAAACACCATATATTTT
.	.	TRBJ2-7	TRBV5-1	CASSLGAGSSYEQYF	TGCGCCAGCAGCTTGGGGGCGGGATCTTCCTACGAGCAGTACTTC
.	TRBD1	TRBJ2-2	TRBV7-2	CASRSPGQGRAGELFF	TGTGCCAGCAGATCCCCGGGACAGGGAAGGGCCGGGGAGCTGTTTTTT
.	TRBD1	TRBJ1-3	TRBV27	CASRPGGRGNTIYF	TGTGCCAGCAGGCCAGGGGGCAGAGGAAACACCATATATTTT
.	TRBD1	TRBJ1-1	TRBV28	CASSGRTGVLNTEAFF	TGTGCCAGCAGTGGACGGACAGGGGTGCTGAACACTGAAGCTTTCTTT
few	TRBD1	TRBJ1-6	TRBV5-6	CASRLRTGDSNSPLHF	TGTGCCAGCAGGCTCCGGACAGGGGACAGTAATTCACCCCTCCACTTT
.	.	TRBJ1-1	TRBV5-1	CASSPRNMNTEAFF	TGCGCCAGCAGCCCCAGGAACATGAACACTGAAGCTTTCTTT
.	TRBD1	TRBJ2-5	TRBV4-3	CASSQGQGGQETQYF	TGCGCCAGCAGCCAGGGACAGGGCGGGCAAGAGACCCAGTACTTC
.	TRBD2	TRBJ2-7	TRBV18	CASSPTSGGSYEQYF	TGTGCCAGCTCACCGACTAGCGGGGGATCCTACGAGCAGTACTTC
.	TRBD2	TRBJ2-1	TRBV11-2	CASSLGLNNEQFF	TGTGCCAGCAGCCTGGGACTAAACAATGAGCAGTTCTTC
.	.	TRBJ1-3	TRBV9	CASSVAVLGREATGNTIYF	TGTGCCAGCAGCGTAGCTGTGTTGGGCAGGGAGGCCACTGGAAACACCATATATTTT
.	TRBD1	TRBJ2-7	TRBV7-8	CASSFQRQGREQYF	TGTGCCAGCAGCTTCCAGCGACAGGGGCGCGAGCAGTACTTC
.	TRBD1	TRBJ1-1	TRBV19	CASSLPTGTGTEAFF	TGTGCCAGTAGTTTACCTACCGGGACAGGGACTGAAGCTTTCTTT
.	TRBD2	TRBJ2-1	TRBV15	CATSRGLGTSGGSNEQFF	TGTGCCACCAGCAGAGGTCTGGGGACTAGCGGGGGTTCCAATGAGCAGTTCTTC